This entry features one T cell receptor beta chain sequence. The source of the sample is a study of cytomegalovirus exposure and HLA in healthy donors. PCR employed 60 Vbeta and 13 Jbeta primers. Profiled with immunoSEQ multiplex PCR; TCRdb holds only in-frame clones, not every one. Of around 130,000 clones detected, 75% to 90% appear once; the ten largest clones hold approximately 4%. Trimming took off 0 bases at V and 2 bases at J, with 9 bases between the two ends. The CDR3 is 14 residues long. Per the germline V gene, CDR1 is SGDLS and CDR2 is YYNGEE. Sequencing input: PBMCs. This clonotype originated in a woman in her forties in good health and CMV-seronegative. The rearrangement uses TRBV9 and TRBJ2-7, with a tentative D call TRBD1 (5 bases). The CDR3 DNA is TGTGCCAGCAGCGTAGAAGGCAGGGCCTACGAGCAGTACTTC. It codes for CASSVEGRAYEQYF.